These T cell receptor beta chains were read from a single sample in a study of blood T cell repertoires in COVID-19. Clones were sequenced by immunoSEQ multiplex PCR, and TCRdb holds only the in-frame ones, with some missing. Of 250,000 to 300,000 clones listed, about 80% were seen once; the top ten hold around 3.7%. Source material: PBMCs or T cells enriched from blood (not recorded which). These receptors were taken from a man between 50 and 59 years old who had recovered from COVID-19. Both conserved end residues are part of each CDR3. Each record gives: D gene, V gene, clone size, J gene, CDR3 protein, CDR3 DNA. The D gene is left open where the match is weak. Part of the rows lack a size; the others show once, few, many or a class for expanded clones.

D: TRBD1; V: TRBV27; size: once; J: TRBJ1-5; CDR3: CASSRSTGVNQPQHF; DNA: TGTGCCAGCAGCCGTTCGACAGGGGTCAATCAGCCCCAGCATTTT
D: NA; V: TRBV5-4; size: NA; J: TRBJ1-2; CDR3: CASSQQNYGYTF; DNA: TGTGCCAGCAGCCAACAGAACTATGGCTACACCTTC
D: NA; V: TRBV7-9; size: NA; J: TRBJ1-4; CDR3: CASSLVGGAPNEKLFF; DNA: TGTGCCAGCAGCTTAGTGGGCGGGGCCCCCAATGAAAAACTGTTTTTT
D: NA; V: TRBV3-1/TRBV3-2; size: NA; J: TRBJ1-1; CDR3: CASSPSGGGPEAFF; DNA: TGTGCCAGCAGCCCCAGCGGGGGGGGCCCTGAAGCTTTCTTT
D: NA; V: TRBV28; size: once; J: TRBJ2-2; CDR3: CAASSPGVHTGELFF; DNA: TGTGCCGCCAGCAGCCCCGGAGTTCACACCGGGGAGCTGTTTTTT
D: TRBD2; V: TRBV25-1; size: once; J: TRBJ2-3; CDR3: CASSERTSGGTDTQYF; DNA: TGTGCCAGCAGTGAACGGACTAGCGGGGGTACAGATACGCAGTATTTT
D: NA; V: TRBV9; size: NA; J: TRBJ1-6; CDR3: CASSVEGGTNSPLHF; DNA: TGTGCCAGCAGCGTAGAAGGGGGAACGAATTCACCCCTCCACTTT
D: NA; V: TRBV5-1; size: few; J: TRBJ1-5; CDR3: CASSLGQKGQPQHF; DNA: TGCGCCAGCAGCCTCGGACAGAAGGGTCAGCCCCAGCATTTT
D: TRBD1; V: TRBV5-6; size: NA; J: TRBJ2-5; CDR3: CASSWPGQGRSETQYF; DNA: TGTGCCAGCAGCTGGCCGGGACAGGGAAGGTCAGAGACCCAGTACTTC
D: NA; V: TRBV6-1; size: NA; J: TRBJ2-6; CDR3: CASSERVTGIPPRRANVLTF; DNA: TGTGCCAGCAGTGAACGGGTTACAGGGATTCCCCCCCGAAGGGCCAACGTCCTGACTTTC
D: NA; V: TRBV7-3; size: NA; J: TRBJ2-3; CDR3: CASSHGLPTDTQYF; DNA: TGTGCCAGCAGCCACGGACTCCCCACAGATACGCAGTATTTT
D: NA; V: TRBV20-1; size: NA; J: TRBJ2-5; CDR3: CSARDQETQYF; DNA: TGCAGTGCTAGAGATCAGGAGACCCAGTACTTC
D: TRBD1; V: TRBV7-2; size: NA; J: TRBJ2-6; CDR3: CASSFAGGSGANVLTF; DNA: TGTGCCAGCAGCTTTGCAGGGGGTTCTGGGGCCAACGTCCTGACTTTC
D: NA; V: TRBV11-1; size: NA; J: TRBJ2-7; CDR3: CASSFGPQGYEQYF; DNA: TGTGCCAGCAGCTTTGGTCCTCAGGGTTACGAGCAGTACTTC
D: NA; V: TRBV28; size: many; J: TRBJ2-7; CDR3: CAATGSVPYEQYF; DNA: TGTGCCGCGACAGGCTCGGTCCCCTACGAGCAGTACTTC
D: NA; V: TRBV6-5; size: NA; J: TRBJ1-3; CDR3: CASSYFAGSSGNTIYF; DNA: TGTGCCAGCAGTTACTTTGCGGGTAGCTCTGGAAACACCATATATTTT
D: TRBD2; V: TRBV5-1; size: NA; J: TRBJ2-6; CDR3: CASSSGGSSGANVLTF; DNA: TGCGCCAGCAGCTCGGGCGGGAGCTCTGGGGCCAACGTCCTGACTTTC
D: TRBD2; V: TRBV20-1; size: NA; J: TRBJ2-1; CDR3: CSAWGGAKQFF; DNA: TGCAGTGCTTGGGGAGGGGCGAAGCAGTTCTTC
D: NA; V: TRBV6-1; size: NA; J: TRBJ1-4; CDR3: CASSERPGIEKLFF; DNA: TGTGCCAGCAGTGAACGGCCGGGGATTGAAAAACTGTTTTTT